One and the same sample provided the 16 T cell receptor beta chains below, sequenced in a study of blood T cell repertoires in COVID-19. The table came from immunoSEQ multiplex PCR; TCRdb's copy has only in-frame clones and leaves some out. Of approximately 470,000 clones listed, around 87% are singletons. Sequenced input: PBMCs or T cells enriched from blood (not recorded which). These receptors were obtained from a woman aged 18-29 years who had recovered from COVID-19.

This clone was recorded once. The J gene is TRBJ1-2, the V gene TRBV30; 7 bases fit TRBD1. CDR1 is GTSNPN and CDR2 is SVGIG in the germline V gene (reference sequence). Trimming at V came to 0 bases and at J to 5 bases, leaving 12 bases not matched to a gene. The CDR3 consists of 16 residues. The CDR3 DNA sequence: TGTGCCTGGAGTGTCCGGTTCCAGGGGGATACGTATGGCTACACCTTC. Protein sequence: CAWSVRFQGDTYGYTF.

The chain couples TRBV7-2 to TRBJ2-1; 8 bases fit TRBD2. The CDR3 has 17 residues. V lost 3 bases to trimming and J lost 10 bases; unmatched junction nucleotides: 17. From germline, CDR1 is SGHTA and CDR2 FQGNSA. The CDR3 spells CASSFTRARGVMGEQFF. In DNA form, the CDR3 reads TGTGCCAGCAGCTTTACCCGAGCGCGGGGGGTCATGGGAGAGCAGTTCTTC.

This chain links TRBV3-1 (or the pseudogene TRBV3-2) with TRBJ2-4, with D unclear. V was trimmed by 4 bases and J by 0 bases, leaving 4 bases between them. The CDR3 is made up of 13 amino acids. CDR1 LGHDT and CDR2 YNNKEL come from the germline V gene (reference sequence). CDR3 bases: TGTGCCAGCAGCCCATTAGCCAAAAACATTCAGTACTTC. Its translation: CASSPLAKNIQYF.

This clone was counted a single time. The chain joins TRBV5-1 to TRBJ1-1, with TRBD1 matching over 8 bases. The V gene's germline CDR1 is SGHRS and CDR2 YFSETQ. The CDR3 has 15 amino acids. V lost 5 bases to trimming and J lost 4 bases; unmatched junction nucleotides: 10. The CDR3 sequence: CASSLLQGGGTEAFF. The DNA for the CDR3 is TGCGCCAGCAGTCTTTTACAGGGGGGAGGCACTGAAGCTTTCTTT.

The chain links TRBV7-4 to TRBJ2-7; 9 nucleotides align to TRBD1. With V trimmed by 4 bases and J by 3 bases, 7 bases remained unmatched. The length of the CDR3 is 15 residues. The germline gives CDR1 SGHVT, CDR2 SQSDAQ. The CDR3 protein is CASSSRGTGYYEQYF. The CDR3 DNA reads TGTGCCAGCAGCTCGCGCGGGACAGGGTACTACGAGCAGTACTTC.

The chain links TRBV21-1 to TRBJ1-3. TRBV21-1 is a pseudogene locus. The CDR3 is 18 residues long. CDR3 DNA: TGTGCCAGCAGCAAAGGTACCAAGGGGGGGACTTCTGGAAACACCATATATTTT. Protein: CASSKGTKGGTSGNTIYF.

The chain carries TRBV9 and TRBJ2-1; the D gene is possibly TRBD1 (5 bases). The CDR3 is made up of 14 amino acids. Trimming took 3 bases from V and 1 from J, leaving 8 bases between them. Germline V lookup: CDR1 SGDLS, CDR2 YYNGEE. The CDR3 loop reads CASSGGQSYNEQFF. CDR3 sequence (DNA): TGTGCCAGCAGCGGGGGCCAGTCCTACAATGAGCAGTTCTTC.

About this clone itself: A read error may be the cause here, since a much bigger clone is one base away. The J gene is TRBJ2-5, the V gene TRBV5-6; D ambiguous. The CDR3 runs to 11 residues. Germline CDR1 is SGHDT and CDR2 is YYEEEE. V was shortened by 3 bases and J by 5 bases, with 5 bases between the two germline ends. The CDR3 DNA follows: TGTGCCAGCAGCTCTACGGAGACCCAGTACTTC. The encoded protein is CASSSTETQYF.

The table lists this clone with a few counts. The J gene is TRBJ1-3, the V gene TRBV13; D gene unclear. Trimming left V 0 bases short and J 2 bases short, with 8 bases between. The V gene's germline CDR1 is PRHDT and CDR2 FYEKMQ (reference sequence). This CDR3 is built from 15 residues. CDR3 residues: CASSLGWRPGNTIYF. CDR3 DNA sequence: TGTGCCAGCAGCTTAGGGTGGCGGCCTGGAAACACCATATATTTT.

The chain has TRBV30 and TRBJ1-2; D uncertain. Trimming removed 5 bases from V and 4 bases from J, with 14 bases in between. The CDR3 totals 13 residues. Germline V lookup: CDR1 GTSNPN, CDR2 SVGIG (reference sequence). The CDR3 protein is CAWGALSSYGYTF. As DNA, the CDR3 is TGTGCCTGGGGCGCCCTTTCGAGCTATGGCTACACCTTC.

The rearrangement links TRBV5-4 to TRBJ1-1; 7 bases fit TRBD1. The CDR3 is 13 amino acids. The junction had 7 bases not matched to a gene; V was cut back by 6 bases and J by 5 bases. Germline V lookup: CDR1 SGHNT, CDR2 YYREEE (reference sequence). CDR3 sequence reads: CASNRQGGTEAFF. The DNA of the CDR3 is TGTGCCAGCAACCGACAGGGAGGAACTGAAGCTTTCTTT.

This clone appeared once. The V and J genes are TRBV2 and TRBJ1-1, with D possibly matching TRBD1 (5 bases). The ends were cut back, 7 bases at V and 7 bases at J, with 16 bases in the middle. Germline CDR1 is SNHLY and CDR2 is FYNNEI. The CDR3 loop spans 13 amino acids. CDR3 nucleotides: TGTGCCAGCAAATATCGGGGGGTCAATGAAGCTTTCTTT. Its translation is CASKYRGVNEAFF.

Note on this clone: Distinct nucleotide sequences in the sample also encode this CDR3. CDR3 bases: TGCGCCAGCAGCTTGGAAGGGGGCAACACTGAAGCTTTCTTT. Translation: CASSLEGGNTEAFF. V usage is TRBV5-1 and J usage is TRBJ1-1; 7 nucleotides agree with TRBD1. The germline V gene encodes CDR1 SGHRS and CDR2 YFSETQ. J was trimmed by 2 bases and V by 0 bases; bases with no gene match: 1. CDR3 length equals 14 residues.

The V and J genes are TRBV6-5 and TRBJ1-4, with 9 bases that match TRBD1. Germline CDR1 and CDR2: MNHEY and SVGAGI. This CDR3 has 11 residues. J gave up 13 bases and V 8 bases, and 5 bases lay outside the gene matches. The CDR3 bases are TGTGCCAGCTCCACAGGGGGCGGACTGTTTTTT. Translation: CASSTGGGLFF.

The gene calls are TRBV19 and TRBJ1-1; D uncertain. Germline V lookup: CDR1 LNHDA, CDR2 SQIVND (reference sequence). The CDR3 is made up of 13 amino acids. The V end lost 3 bases, the J end lost 7 bases, and 12 bases lay between the germline ends. The CDR3 region has the DNA TGTGCCAGTAGTATCGATCGAGCCAATGAAGCTTTCTTT. This gives the protein CASSIDRANEAFF.

This clone was counted a few times. V and J are TRBV2 and TRBJ1-2; D not resolved. CDR3 length: 14 residues. Germline CDR1 is SNHLY and CDR2 is FYNNEI. Trimming removed 10 bases from V and 4 bases from J, with 19 bases in between. Written as DNA, the CDR3 is TGTGCCACCGTTTTGGCGGCAGCGCTCTATGGCTACACCTTC. Translation: CATVLAAALYGYTF.